One and the same sample provided the 10 T cell receptor beta chains below, sequenced in a study of blood T cell repertoires in COVID-19. Generated by immunoSEQ multiplex PCR, the TCRdb table keeps only in-frame clones and is missing some. The sample lists around 470,000 clones, about 88% occurring once. The sequencing input was peripheral blood. Every receptor here comes from a man between 18 and 35 years old with COVID-19, enrolled during active disease.

This chain joins TRBV5-1 and TRBJ2-5; TRBD2 might be the D (5 bases). V was trimmed by 2 bases and J by 1 base, leaving 12 bases between them. CDR1 and CDR2 from the germline V gene are SGHRS and YFSETQ. The CDR3 extends over 15 amino acids. CDR3 DNA: TGCGCCAGCAGCTTCCTAGCCCCACCCCAAGAGACCCAGTACTTC. This encodes CASSFLAPPQETQYF. The whole variable domain, remainder taken from reference TRBV5-1 and TRBJ2-5, is KAGVTQTPRYLIKTRGQQVTLSCSPISGHRSVSWYQQTPGQGLQFLFEYFSETQRNKGNFPGRFSGRQFSNSRSEMNVSTLELGDSALYLCASSFLAPPQETQYFGPGTRLLVL.

J is TRBJ1-2 and V is TRBV12-3 or TRBV12-4; 7 positions agree with TRBD1. Germline trimming cut 6 bases from V and 2 bases from J; bases unmatched to any gene: 3. CDR3 length: 13 amino acids. CDR3: CASRPGQNYGYTF. The CDR3 DNA follows: TGTGCCAGCAGACCGGGACAGAACTATGGCTACACCTTC.

The chain recombines TRBV5-1 with TRBJ2-5; 9 bases fit TRBD2. The CDR3 covers 18 residues. Germline CDR1 SGHRS, CDR2 YFSETQ. After removal of 1 base from V and 2 bases from J, the junction contained 12 bases not matched to a gene. The CDR3 is CASSLRSPSAGGQETQYF. The CDR3 DNA is TGCGCCAGCAGCTTGAGATCCCCCTCAGCGGGGGGACAAGAGACCCAGTACTTC.

The V gene is TRBV6-9, the J gene TRBJ2-6; 7 nucleotides match TRBD1. This CDR3 has 19 amino acids. With 7 bases clipped from V and 6 bases from J, the junction kept 21 bases outside the gene matches. Looked up from germline, CDR1 is MNHGY and CDR2 is SVAAGI. CDR3 DNA sequence: TGTGCCAGCAAGCGAGAGGGCTTCGGGACAGCTCTTGTGGCCAACGTCCTGACTTTC. This codes for CASKREGFGTALVANVLTF.

The gene calls are TRBV19 and TRBJ2-7; D possibly corresponds to TRBD2 (6 bases). This CDR3 spans 13 amino acids. The V and J ends lost 6 bases and 7 bases respectively, with 16 bases between them. Germline loops: CDR1 LNHDA, CDR2 SQIVND (reference sequence). CDR3 bases: TGTGCCAGTAGCTCTCGGGCGGCGGGGGAGCAGTACTTC. It encodes CASSSRAAGEQYF.

The J gene is TRBJ2-7, the V gene TRBV7-9, with TRBD1 matching over 8 bases. V gave up 5 bases and J gave up 0 bases; unmatched junction bases: 6. CDR1 is SEHNR, CDR2 FQNEAQ, per germline (reference sequence). This CDR3 is built from 15 residues. This CDR3 is CASSPDRGNSYEQYF. The CDR3 coding sequence is TGTGCCAGCAGCCCCGACAGGGGCAACTCCTACGAGCAGTACTTC.

This chain uses TRBV15 with TRBJ2-1; perhaps TRBD2 as D (5 bases). CDR1 and CDR2 from the germline V gene are LNHNV and YYDKDF (reference sequence). The CDR3 covers 13 residues. V was clipped by 7 bases and J by 7 bases, with 14 bases between them. The CDR3 DNA follows: TGTGCCACCAACCCGACGGGGATAAATGAGCAGTTCTTC. Translation gives CATNPTGINEQFF.

This clone appeared a single time. The chain recombines TRBV5-5 with TRBJ1-5; D uncertain. The CDR3 extends over 13 amino acids. Trimming shortened V by 4 bases and J by 0 bases, and 5 bases separated the two germline ends. CDR1 SGHKS and CDR2 YYEKEE come from the germline V gene (reference sequence). CDR3 DNA sequence: TGTGCCAGCAGCCTAGATAGCAATCAGCCCCAGCATTTT. Translating it yields CASSLDSNQPQHF.

Points on this clone: The same CDR3 is also encoded by other DNA sequences in this sample. The V gene is TRBV7-9, the J gene TRBJ2-7; tentatively, D is TRBD1 (6 bases). The CDR3 length is 14 residues. V lost 1 base and J lost 0, with 7 bases in between. Germline-derived CDR1 and CDR2 are SEHNR and FQNEAQ (reference sequence). The CDR3 DNA reads TGTGCCAGCAGCTTAGAAGGGGGCTCCTACGAGCAGTACTTC. Its protein product is CASSLEGGSYEQYF.

The V gene is TRBV20-1, the J gene TRBJ1-1; D perhaps matches TRBD1 (5 bases). CDR1 DFQATT and CDR2 SNEGSKA come from the germline V gene (reference sequence). CDR3 size: 11 residues. V dropped 6 bases and J dropped 6 bases, with 11 bases sitting between them. This CDR3 is CSAGGAAEAFF. In nucleotides, the CDR3 is TGCAGTGCCGGAGGGGCGGCTGAAGCTTTCTTT.